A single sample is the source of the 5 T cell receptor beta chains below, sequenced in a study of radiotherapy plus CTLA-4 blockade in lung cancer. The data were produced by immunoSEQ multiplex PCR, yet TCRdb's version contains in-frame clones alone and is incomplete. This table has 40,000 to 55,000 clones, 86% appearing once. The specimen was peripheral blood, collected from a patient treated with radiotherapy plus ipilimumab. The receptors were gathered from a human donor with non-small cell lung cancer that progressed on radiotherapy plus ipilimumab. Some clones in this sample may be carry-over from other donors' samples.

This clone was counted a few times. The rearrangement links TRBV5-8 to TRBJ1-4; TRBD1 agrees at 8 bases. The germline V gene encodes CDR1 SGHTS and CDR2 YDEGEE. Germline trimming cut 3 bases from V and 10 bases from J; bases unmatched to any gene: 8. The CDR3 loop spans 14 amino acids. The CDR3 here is CASSSTDRVAKLFF. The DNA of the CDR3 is TGTGCCAGCAGCTCTACGGACAGGGTTGCAAAACTGTTTTTT.

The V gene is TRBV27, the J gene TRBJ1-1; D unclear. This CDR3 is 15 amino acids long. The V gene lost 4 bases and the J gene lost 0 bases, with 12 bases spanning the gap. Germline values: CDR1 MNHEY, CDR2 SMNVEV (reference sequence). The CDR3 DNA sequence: TGTGCCAGCAGTTCCCTCCAGTTTGTGAACACTGAAGCTTTCTTT. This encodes CASSSLQFVNTEAFF.

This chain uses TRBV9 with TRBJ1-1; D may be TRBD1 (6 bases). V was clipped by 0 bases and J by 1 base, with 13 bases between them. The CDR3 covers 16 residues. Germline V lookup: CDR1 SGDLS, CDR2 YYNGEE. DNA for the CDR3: TGTGCCAGCAGCGTAGTCTCAGGGGAGTCGAACACTGAAGCTTTCTTT. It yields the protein CASSVVSGESNTEAFF.

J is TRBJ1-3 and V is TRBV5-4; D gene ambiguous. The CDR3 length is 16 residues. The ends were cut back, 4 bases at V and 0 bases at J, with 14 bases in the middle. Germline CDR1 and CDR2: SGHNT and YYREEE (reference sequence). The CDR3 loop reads CASSLRGGSSGNTIYF. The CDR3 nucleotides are TGTGCCAGCAGCCTGCGGGGTGGATCCTCTGGAAACACCATATATTTT.

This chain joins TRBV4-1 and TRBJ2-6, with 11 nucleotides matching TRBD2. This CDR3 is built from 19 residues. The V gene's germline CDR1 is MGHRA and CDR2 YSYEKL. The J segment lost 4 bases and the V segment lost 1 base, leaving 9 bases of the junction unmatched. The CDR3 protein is CASSQVATSGALGANVLTF. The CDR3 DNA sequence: TGCGCCAGCAGCCAAGTGGCGACTAGCGGGGCGTTAGGGGCCAACGTCCTGACTTTC.